The rows below give T cell receptor beta chains drawn from one sample of a study of T cell repertoires in cytomegalovirus infection. TCRdb redid the calling of the reads with MiXCR, one entry per CDR3 protein. The profile covers tens of thousands of distinct CDR3 sequences, with roughly 20% appearing a single time and 60% to 85% taken by the ten largest. No antigens are known for them. Material for sequencing was PBMCs, sequenced either directly or after in vitro stimulation (not recorded which). Receptor source: a human donor in good health (CMV status not recorded). Some clones in this sample may be carry-over from other donors' samples. Both conserved end residues are part of each CDR3. A D gene is named only where the DNA matches it firmly. Only part of the rows carry a size: once, few, many, or a class if the clone is expanded.

clone_size	v_call	j_call	d_call	cdr3_aa	cdr3_nt
.	TRBV28	TRBJ2-4	.	CASRPGQAKNIQYF	TGTGCCAGCAGACCCGGGCAAGCCAAAAACATTCAGTACTTC
.	TRBV29-1	TRBJ2-1	.	CSEASGNEQFF	TGCAGCGAAGCGTCTGGGAATGAGCAGTTCTTC
.	TRBV20-1	TRBJ2-1	TRBD2	CSGTSGSYNEQFF	TGCAGTGGCACTAGCGGCTCCTACAATGAGCAGTTCTTC
.	TRBV6-8	TRBJ1-5	TRBD1	CASSSGQGDQPQHF	TGTGCCAGCAGTTCCGGACAGGGGGATCAGCCCCAGCATTTT
.	TRBV3-1	TRBJ2-1	.	CASSQVKGGYYNEQFF	TGTGCCAGCAGCCAAGTAAAGGGAGGCTACTACAATGAGCAGTTCTTC
.	TRBV12-3/TRBV12-4	TRBJ2-7	.	CASSWGNPYEQYF	TGTGCCAGCAGTTGGGGGAATCCCTACGAGCAGTACTTC
many	TRBV7-9	TRBJ2-2	.	CASSLRQGIANTGELFF	TGTGCCAGCAGCTTACGGCAGGGTATCGCGAACACCGGGGAGCTGTTTTTT
once	TRBV29-1	TRBJ2-1	TRBD2	CSVTGLAAGQFF	TGCAGCGTCACGGGACTAGCGGCCGGGCAGTTCTTC
.	TRBV7-8	TRBJ1-2	.	CASSLAVHITGTFYGYTF	TGTGCCAGCAGCTTAGCCGTTCATATCACCGGGACCTTCTATGGCTACACCTTC
.	TRBV11-2	TRBJ1-4	.	CASSLSRGANEKLFF	TGTGCCAGCAGCTTATCCAGGGGCGCTAATGAAAAACTGTTTTTT
.	TRBV7-2	TRBJ2-7	.	CASSLSPDPTHSQYF	TGTGCCAGCAGCTTATCCCCGGACCCCACTCATTCTCAGTACTTC
.	TRBV20-1	TRBJ2-3	TRBD2	CSARDPGTSGNTDTQYF	TGCAGTGCTAGAGATCCTGGGACTAGCGGGAACACAGATACGCAGTATTTT
.	TRBV12-3/TRBV12-4	TRBJ1-1	.	CASRIQVLNTEAFF	TGTGCCAGCAGAATACAGGTGCTGAACACTGAAGCTTTCTTT
.	TRBV7-8	TRBJ2-1	TRBD2	CASSFLSGGPNEQFF	TGTGCCAGCAGCTTCCTTAGCGGGGGACCTAATGAGCAGTTCTTC
few	TRBV6-6	TRBJ1-1	TRBD1	CASNGDRYTEAFF	TGTGCCAGCAATGGGGACAGGTACACTGAAGCTTTCTTT
many	TRBV7-2	TRBJ1-6	TRBD1	CASSLDRFSPLHF	TGTGCCAGCAGCTTGGACAGGTTCTCACCCCTCCACTTT
few	TRBV7-9	TRBJ1-3	.	CASSDLQRDSGNTIYF	TGTGCCAGCAGCGACCTACAGAGAGACTCTGGAAACACCATATATTTT
few	TRBV27	TRBJ2-1	TRBD1	CASSPRDRAYNEQFF	TGTGCCAGCAGTCCCCGGGACAGGGCCTACAATGAGCAGTTCTTC
few	TRBV7-2	TRBJ2-5	.	CASSPGPASGIETQYF	TGTGCCAGTTCCCCGGGCCCCGCGTCGGGGATAGAGACCCAGTACTTC
many	TRBV28	TRBJ1-1	.	CASSLSPIRTIAQGTEAFF	TGTGCCAGCAGTTTATCCCCGATAAGGACGATTGCCCAAGGAACTGAAGCTTTCTTT
.	TRBV24-1	TRBJ2-7	.	CATRENSKTIYEQYF	TGTGCCACCAGGGAGAATAGCAAAACCATCTACGAGCAGTACTTC
.	TRBV7-6	TRBJ1-4	TRBD1	CASSNPRDRGSSASNEKLFF	TGTGCCAGCAGCAACCCCCGGGACAGGGGTTCTTCGGCATCTAATGAAAAACTGTTTTTT
.	TRBV7-6	TRBJ1-4	TRBD1	CASRPGQPLVVEKLFF	TGTGCCAGCAGGCCGGGACAGCCTCTTGTGGTTGAAAAACTGTTTTTT
.	TRBV19	TRBJ2-5	.	CASSKSGLQETQYF	TGTGCCAGTAGTAAATCGGGTCTACAAGAGACCCAGTACTTC
few	TRBV7-2	TRBJ2-4	.	CASSFPVVGGLVAKNIQYF	TGTGCCAGCAGCTTCCCCGTCGTCGGGGGACTTGTAGCCAAAAACATTCAGTACTTC
.	TRBV28	TRBJ1-1	TRBD1	CASSSHSGTGNTGAFF	TGTGCCAGCAGTTCTCATTCCGGGACAGGGAACACTGGAGCTTTCTTT
.	TRBV27	TRBJ2-3	.	CASSLLYRDTQYF	TGTGCCAGCAGTTTATTATACCGTGATACGCAGTATTTT
many	TRBV7-2	TRBJ2-7	TRBD2	CASSLAGGTYEQYF	TGTGCCAGCAGCTTAGCGGGAGGGACGTACGAGCAGTACTTC
few	TRBV4-1	TRBJ2-5	.	CASSRGLGTQYF	TGCGCCAGCAGCCGAGGATTGGGGACCCAGTACTTC
few	TRBV7-9	TRBJ2-7	.	CASSLVVGTGTYEQYF	TGTGCCAGCAGCTTAGTGGTCGGGACGGGGACCTACGAGCAGTACTTC
once	TRBV30	TRBJ1-5	.	CAWSVPGQYSNQPQHF	TGTGCCTGGAGTGTACCGGGGCAGTATAGCAATCAGCCCCAGCATTTT
.	TRBV11-2	TRBJ2-3	TRBD1	CASSRGRTDTQYF	TGTGCCAGCAGCAGGGGGCGCACAGATACGCAGTATTTT
once	TRBV30	TRBJ1-1	TRBD1	CAWSSATGTGGSGTEAFF	TGTGCCTGGAGTTCGGCCACCGGGACAGGGGGCTCGGGGACTGAAGCTTTCTTT
.	TRBV14	TRBJ2-3	.	CASSQARASGTDTQYF	TGTGCCAGCAGCCAAGCTCGCGCGAGCGGCACAGATACGCAGTATTTT
many	TRBV7-2	TRBJ1-6	.	CASSLAPAGNSPLHF	TGTGCCAGCAGCTTAGCGCCCGCCGGCAATTCACCCCTCCACTTT
.	TRBV5-5	TRBJ2-2	TRBD2	CASSFGLAGLTTGELFF	TGTGCCAGCAGCTTTGGGCTAGCGGGATTGACCACCGGGGAGCTGTTTTTT
.	TRBV6-6	TRBJ2-5	TRBD2	CASSGRGLEGQETQYF	TGTGCCAGCAGTGGTCGAGGACTAGAAGGCCAAGAGACCCAGTACTTC
.	TRBV6-1	TRBJ1-5	.	CASSEYTGGNQPQHF	TGTGCCAGCAGTGAATATACAGGCGGCAATCAGCCCCAGCATTTT
.	TRBV19	TRBJ2-7	.	CASSQRDFYEQYF	TGTGCCAGTAGTCAAAGAGACTTCTACGAGCAGTACTTC
many	TRBV11-2	TRBJ2-1	.	CASSEPGATSSYNEQFF	TGTGCCAGCAGCGAACCGGGAGCCACAAGCTCCTACAATGAGCAGTTCTTC
few	TRBV28	TRBJ2-5	.	CASSSPQGMVETQYF	TGTGCCAGCAGTTCCCCACAGGGAATGGTGGAGACCCAGTACTTC